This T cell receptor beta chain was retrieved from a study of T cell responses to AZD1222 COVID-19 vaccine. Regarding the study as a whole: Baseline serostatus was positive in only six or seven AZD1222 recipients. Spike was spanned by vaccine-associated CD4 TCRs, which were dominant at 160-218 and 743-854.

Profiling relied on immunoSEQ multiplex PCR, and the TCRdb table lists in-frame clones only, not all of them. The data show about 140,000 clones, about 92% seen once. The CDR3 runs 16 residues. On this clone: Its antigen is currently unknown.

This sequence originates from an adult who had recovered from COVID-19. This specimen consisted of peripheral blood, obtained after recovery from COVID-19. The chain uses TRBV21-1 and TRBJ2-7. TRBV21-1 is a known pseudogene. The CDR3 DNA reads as TGTGCCAGCAGCAAAGCGGTGGGGGAAGCCCTCTACGAGCAGTACTTC. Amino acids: CASSKAVGEALYEQYF.